Listed below are T cell receptor beta chains from one sample, sequenced in a study of blood T cell repertoires in COVID-19. Method: immunoSEQ multiplex PCR; TCRdb's copy keeps in-frame clones and lacks some. In the table there are over 150,000 clones, roughly 86% of which are singletons. The sequenced sample was peripheral blood. The source is a woman aged 80 or older with COVID-19, enrolled during active disease. The CDR3 runs from the conserved cysteine through the conserved F or W. Each record gives: J gene, D gene, V gene, clone size, CDR3 protein, CDR3 DNA. The D gene is left open where the match is weak. Size tells how often a clone was seen (once, few, many) or the class of an expanded clone, and some rows leave it out.

TRBJ2-7 NA TRBV7-2 NA CASSAFFGEQYF TGTGCCAGCAGCGCTTTTTTCGGCGAGCAGTACTTC
TRBJ2-5 NA TRBV7-8 NA CASSLATVRETQYF TGTGCCAGCAGCTTAGCGACAGTTAGAGAGACCCAGTACTTC
TRBJ2-1 NA TRBV7-6 NA CASSLEVAGSSYNEQFF TGTGCCAGCAGCTTAGAGGTGGCGGGCAGCTCCTACAATGAGCAGTTCTTC
TRBJ2-1 TRBD2 TRBV7-3 NA CASSLTSGRFNEQFF TGTGCCAGCAGCCTGACTAGCGGGAGGTTCAATGAGCAGTTCTTC
TRBJ2-2 TRBD2 TRBV7-2 NA CASSQTSGLNTGELFF TGTGCCAGCAGCCAAACTAGCGGGTTGAACACCGGGGAGCTGTTTTTT
TRBJ1-6 NA TRBV5-1 NA CASSPPGGGNSPLHF TGCGCCAGCAGCCCTCCGGGGGGGGGCAATTCACCCCTCCACTTT
TRBJ2-7 TRBD2 TRBV7-3 NA CASSPVGGSGYEQYF TGTGCCAGCAGCCCCGTGGGCGGGAGTGGCTACGAGCAGTACTTC
TRBJ1-1 NA TRBV3-1/TRBV3-2 NA CASIPKGEGTEAFF TGTGCCAGCATCCCGAAGGGGGAAGGCACTGAAGCTTTCTTT
TRBJ1-1 NA TRBV6-5 NA CASSYSWGGNTEAFF TGTGCCAGCAGTTACTCCTGGGGGGGGAACACTGAAGCTTTCTTT
TRBJ1-5 TRBD1 TRBV4-1 NA CASSQVTGGGNQPQHF TGCGCCAGCAGCCAAGTGACAGGGGGCGGCAATCAGCCCCAGCATTTT
TRBJ1-1 NA TRBV5-1 NA CASNEEGIAEAFF TGCGCCAGCAATGAAGAGGGAATCGCTGAAGCTTTCTTT
TRBJ2-7 NA TRBV7-2 once CASSAGGTIGEQYF TGTGCCAGCAGCGCAGGAGGGACGATCGGCGAGCAGTACTTC
TRBJ2-3 NA TRBV10-3 NA CAMSSGPSTDTQYF TGTGCCATGTCGAGCGGACCTAGCACAGATACGCAGTATTTT